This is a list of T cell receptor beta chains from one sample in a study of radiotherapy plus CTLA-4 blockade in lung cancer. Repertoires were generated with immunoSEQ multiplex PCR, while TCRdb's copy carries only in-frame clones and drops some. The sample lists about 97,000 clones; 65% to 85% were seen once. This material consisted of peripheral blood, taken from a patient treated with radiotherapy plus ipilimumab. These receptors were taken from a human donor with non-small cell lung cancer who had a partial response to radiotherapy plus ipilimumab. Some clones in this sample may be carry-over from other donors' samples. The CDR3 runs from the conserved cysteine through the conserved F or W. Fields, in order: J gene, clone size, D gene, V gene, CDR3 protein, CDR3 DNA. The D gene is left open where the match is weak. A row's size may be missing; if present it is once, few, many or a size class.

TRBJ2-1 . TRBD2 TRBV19 CASSIDQAGVRYNEQFF TGTGCCAGTAGTATAGACCAAGCGGGAGTCCGCTACAATGAGCAGTTCTTC
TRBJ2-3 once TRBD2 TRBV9 CASRPAGGPDTQYF TGTGCCAGCAGACCAGCGGGGGGGCCCGATACGCAGTATTTT
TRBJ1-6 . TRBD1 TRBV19 CASSPRTGDNSPLHF TGTGCCAGTAGTCCCCGGACAGGGGATAATTCACCCCTCCACTTT
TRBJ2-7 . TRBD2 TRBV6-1 CASSYRRGGDEQYF TGTGCCAGCAGTTATCGACGGGGGGGGGATGAGCAGTACTTC
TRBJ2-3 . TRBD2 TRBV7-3 CASSLGGLAGSTDTQYF TGTGCCAGCAGCTTAGGCGGACTAGCGGGAAGCACAGATACGCAGTATTTT
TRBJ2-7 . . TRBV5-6 CASSLEASSYEQYF TGTGCCAGCAGCTTGGAGGCTAGCTCCTACGAGCAGTACTTC
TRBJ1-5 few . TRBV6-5 CASRAARSNQPQHF TGTGCCAGCAGAGCGGCTAGAAGCAATCAGCCCCAGCATTTT
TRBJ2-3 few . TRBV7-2 CASSPPGSSTDTQYF TGTGCCAGCAGCCCCCCGGGGTCCAGCACAGATACGCAGTATTTT
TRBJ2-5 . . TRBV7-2 CASSFTGETQYF TGTGCCAGCAGCTTCACAGGGGAGACCCAGTACTTC
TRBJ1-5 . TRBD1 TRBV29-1 CSASTGVQQPQHF TGCAGCGCTTCGACAGGGGTACAGCAGCCCCAGCATTTT
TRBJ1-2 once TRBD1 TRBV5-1 CASGQGDSIYGYTF TGCGCCAGCGGACAGGGGGACTCAATATATGGCTACACCTTC
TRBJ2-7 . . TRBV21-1 CASSKVFMAGGDYEQYF TGTGCCAGCAGCAAAGTTTTCATGGCAGGGGGAGACTACGAGCAGTACTTC
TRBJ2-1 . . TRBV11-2 CASRSISRVGRQGEQFF TGTGCCAGCAGATCTATCTCCCGTGTGGGGAGGCAAGGTGAGCAGTTCTTC